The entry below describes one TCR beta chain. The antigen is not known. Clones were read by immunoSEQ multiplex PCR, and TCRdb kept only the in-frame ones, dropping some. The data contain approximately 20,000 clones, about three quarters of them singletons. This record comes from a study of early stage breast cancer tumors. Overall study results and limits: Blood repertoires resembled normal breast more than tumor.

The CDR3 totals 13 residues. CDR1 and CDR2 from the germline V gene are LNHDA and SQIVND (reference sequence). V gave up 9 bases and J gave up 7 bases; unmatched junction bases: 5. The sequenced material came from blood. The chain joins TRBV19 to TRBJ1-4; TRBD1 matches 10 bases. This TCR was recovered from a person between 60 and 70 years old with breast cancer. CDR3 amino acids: CASQDRGGEKLFF. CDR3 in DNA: TGTGCCAGCCAGGACAGGGGGGGTGAAAAACTGTTTTTT. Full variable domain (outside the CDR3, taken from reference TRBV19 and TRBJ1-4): DGGITQSPKYLFRKEGQNVTLSCEQNLNHDAMYWYRQDPGQGLRLIYYSQIVNDFQKGDIAEGYSVSREKKESFPLTVTSAQKNPTAFYLCASQDRGGEKLFFGSGTQLSVL.